This T cell receptor (beta chain) emerged from a study of T cell changes during pregnancy in multiple sclerosis. Looked up from germline, CDR1 is LNHNV and CDR2 is YYDKDF (reference sequence). This CDR3 is built from 16 residues. V lost 1 base and J 8 bases, leaving 20 bases between the germline ends. The assay was immunoSEQ multiplex PCR, and TCRdb's table has in-frame clones only and misses some. The table lists tens of thousands of clones, more than 80% of them singletons. This TCR was sampled from a female donor in good health, enrolled as a control in a pregnancy study. The sample consisted of peripheral blood, taken in the first trimester of pregnancy. V usage is TRBV15 and J usage is TRBJ1-2, with D tentatively TRBD1 (5 bases). This CDR3 reads CATSRGGEALLQGYTF. The CDR3 DNA is TGTGCCACCAGCAGAGGAGGGGAGGCCCTTCTTCAGGGCTACACCTTC. The complete variable domain, with remaining parts taken from reference TRBV15 and TRBJ1-2, reads DAMVIQNPRYQVTQFGKPVTLSCSQTLNHNVMYWYQQKSSQAPKLLFHYYDKDFNNEADTPDNFQSRRPNTSFCFLDIRSPGLGDTAMYLCATSRGGEALLQGYTFGSGTRLTVV.